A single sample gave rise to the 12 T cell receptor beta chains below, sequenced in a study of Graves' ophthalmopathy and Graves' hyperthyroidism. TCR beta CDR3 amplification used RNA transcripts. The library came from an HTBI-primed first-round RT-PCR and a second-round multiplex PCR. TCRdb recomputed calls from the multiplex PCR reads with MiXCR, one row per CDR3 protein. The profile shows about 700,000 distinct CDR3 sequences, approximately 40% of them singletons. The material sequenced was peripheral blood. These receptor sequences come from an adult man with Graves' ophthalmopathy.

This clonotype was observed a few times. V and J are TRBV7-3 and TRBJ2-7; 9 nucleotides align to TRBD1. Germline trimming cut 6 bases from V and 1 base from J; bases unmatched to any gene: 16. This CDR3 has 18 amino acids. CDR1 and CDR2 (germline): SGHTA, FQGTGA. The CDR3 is CASSYKGPTGTGSYEQYF. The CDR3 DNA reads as TGTGCCAGCAGTTACAAGGGGCCCACCGGGACAGGGTCCTACGAGCAGTACTTC.

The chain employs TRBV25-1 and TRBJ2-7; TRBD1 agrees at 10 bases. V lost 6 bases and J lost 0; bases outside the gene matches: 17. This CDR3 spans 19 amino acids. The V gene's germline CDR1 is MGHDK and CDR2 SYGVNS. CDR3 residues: CASRPPGQGITKGSYEQYF. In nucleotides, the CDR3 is TGTGCCAGCAGACCCCCGGGACAGGGGATCACTAAGGGCTCCTACGAGCAGTACTTC.

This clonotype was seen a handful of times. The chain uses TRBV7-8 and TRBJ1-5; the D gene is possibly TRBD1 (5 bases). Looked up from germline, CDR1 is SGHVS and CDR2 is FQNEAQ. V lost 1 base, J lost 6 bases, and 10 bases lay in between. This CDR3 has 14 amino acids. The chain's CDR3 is CASSLGGEGQPQHF. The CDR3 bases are TGTGCCAGCAGCTTAGGGGGGGAGGGTCAGCCCCAGCATTTT.

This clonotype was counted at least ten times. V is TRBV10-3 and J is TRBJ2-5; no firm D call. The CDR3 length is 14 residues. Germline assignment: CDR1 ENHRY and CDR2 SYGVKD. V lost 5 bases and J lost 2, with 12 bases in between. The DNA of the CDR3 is TGTGCCATCAGTCCCTCCAATGAGCAAGAGACCCAGTACTTC. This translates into CAISPSNEQETQYF.

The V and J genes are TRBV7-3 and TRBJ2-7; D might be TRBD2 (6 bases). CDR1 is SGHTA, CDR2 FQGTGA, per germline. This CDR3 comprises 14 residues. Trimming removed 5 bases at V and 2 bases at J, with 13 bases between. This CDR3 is CASSRASDPYEQYF. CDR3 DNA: TGTGCCAGCAGCAGGGCTAGCGATCCCTACGAGCAGTACTTC.

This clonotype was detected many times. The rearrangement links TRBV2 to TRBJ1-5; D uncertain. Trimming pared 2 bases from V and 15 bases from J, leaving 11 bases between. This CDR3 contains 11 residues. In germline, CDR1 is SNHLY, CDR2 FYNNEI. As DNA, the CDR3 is TGTGCCAGCAGTGAAAGCGGAGAACGGCATTTT. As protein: CASSESGERHF.

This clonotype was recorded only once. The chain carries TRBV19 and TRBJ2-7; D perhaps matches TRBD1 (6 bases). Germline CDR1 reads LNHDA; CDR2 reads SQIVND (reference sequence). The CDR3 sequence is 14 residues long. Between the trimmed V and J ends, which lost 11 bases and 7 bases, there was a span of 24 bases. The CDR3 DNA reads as TGTGCCTGGAGTGTTGGGGGCCCGGCGTGGGAGCAGTACTTC. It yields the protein CAWSVGGPAWEQYF.

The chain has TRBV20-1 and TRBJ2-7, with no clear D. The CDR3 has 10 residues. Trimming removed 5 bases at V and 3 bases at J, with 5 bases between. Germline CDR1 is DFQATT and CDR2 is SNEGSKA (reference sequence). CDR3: CSAVDYEQYF. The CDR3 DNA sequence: TGCAGTGCTGTCGACTACGAGCAGTACTTC.

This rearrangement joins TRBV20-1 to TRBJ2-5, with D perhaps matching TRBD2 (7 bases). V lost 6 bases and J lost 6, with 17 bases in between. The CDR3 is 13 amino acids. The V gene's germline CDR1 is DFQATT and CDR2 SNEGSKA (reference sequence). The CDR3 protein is CSAPVGGPKTQYF. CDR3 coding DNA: TGCAGTGCCCCAGTGGGGGGGCCAAAGACCCAGTACTTC.

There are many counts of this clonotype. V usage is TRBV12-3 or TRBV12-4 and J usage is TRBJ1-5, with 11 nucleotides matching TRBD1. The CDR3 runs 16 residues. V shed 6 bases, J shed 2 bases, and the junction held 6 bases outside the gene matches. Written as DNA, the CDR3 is TGTGCCAGCAGACCCACGGGACAGGGGGGCAATCAGCCCCAGCATTTT. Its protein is CASRPTGQGGNQPQHF.

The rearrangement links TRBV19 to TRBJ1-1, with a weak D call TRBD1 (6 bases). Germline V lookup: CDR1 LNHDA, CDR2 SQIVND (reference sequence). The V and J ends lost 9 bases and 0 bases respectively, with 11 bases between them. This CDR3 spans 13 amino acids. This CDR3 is CASRWDMNTEAFF. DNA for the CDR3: TGTGCCAGCCGGTGGGACATGAACACTGAAGCTTTCTTT.

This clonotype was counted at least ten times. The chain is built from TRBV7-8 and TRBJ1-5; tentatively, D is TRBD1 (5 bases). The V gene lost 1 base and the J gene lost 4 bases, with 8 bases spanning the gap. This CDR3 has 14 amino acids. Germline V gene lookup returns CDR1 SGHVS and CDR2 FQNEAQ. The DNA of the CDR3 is TGTGCCAGCAGCTTAGGGACAAATAATCAGCCCCAGCATTTT. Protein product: CASSLGTNNQPQHF.